Each of the 8 T cell receptor beta chains below was sequenced from the same sample in a study of cytomegalovirus exposure and HLA in healthy donors (dated by TCRdb to the late 2010s). The library was generated by the immunoSEQ multiplex PCR assay. The multiplex PCR relied on a mix of 60 forward primers for TCR Vbeta segments and 13 reverse primers for TCR Jbeta segments. In TCRdb, the immuneACCESS table is reduced to in-frame sequences with V and J assigned. These tables do not hold every clone; where another copy was compared, an unresolved V gene accounts for under half, and the others remain unexplained. The sample has about 130,000 clones on record, around four fifths of them singletons. The ten largest make up 4% to 5.5% of the sample. Specimen: PBMCs. These receptor sequences come from a man aged 25-40 years in good health.

This clone was observed once. The chain joins TRBV7-3 to TRBJ2-7; TRBD1 matches 8 bases. Germline V gene lookup returns CDR1 SGHTA and CDR2 FQGTGA. Trimming at V came to 5 bases and at J to 7 bases, leaving 7 bases not matched to a gene. This CDR3 comprises 13 residues. The CDR3: CASSMAGGGEQYF. As DNA, the CDR3 is TGTGCCAGCAGCATGGCAGGGGGCGGGGAGCAGTACTTC. Together with reference TRBV7-3 and TRBJ2-7, the CDR3 gives the full variable domain: GAGVSQTPSNKVTEKGKYVELRCDPISGHTALYWYRQSLGQGPEFLIYFQGTGAADDSGLPNDRFFAVRPEGSVSTLKIQRTERGDSAVYLCASSMAGGGEQYFGPGTRLTVT.

The CDR3 sequence is CAWASGVSYEQYF. CDR3 in DNA: TGTGCCTGGGCGAGCGGGGTCTCCTACGAGCAGTACTTC. The rearrangement uses TRBV30 and TRBJ2-7; 7 bases are a match to TRBD2. The CDR3 runs to 13 residues. Germline CDR1 GTSNPN, CDR2 SVGIG (reference sequence). The junction had 4 bases not matched to a gene; V was cut back by 5 bases and J by 0 bases.

The genes are TRBV29-1 and TRBJ2-7, with D uncertain. The CDR3 has 12 residues. With 2 bases removed from V and 3 bases from J, the gap between germline ends came to 8 bases. Germline V gene sequence: CDR1 SQVTM, CDR2 ANQGSEA. The CDR3 nucleotides are TGCAGCGTTGAACACACAGACTACGAGCAGTACTTC. Protein product: CSVEHTDYEQYF.

The rearrangement uses TRBV15 and TRBJ2-5; the match to TRBD2 covers 10 bases. The DNA end favors TRBJ2-7, so the J call may be wrong. This CDR3 contains 15 residues. The V gene's germline CDR1 is LNHNV and CDR2 YYDKDF (reference sequence). The CDR3 loop is CATSRAGTSDYEQYF. In nucleotides, the CDR3 is TGTGCCACCAGCAGGGCCGGGACTAGCGACTACGAGCAGTACTTC.

The J gene is TRBJ2-3, the V gene TRBV18; 8 bases match TRBD2. V shed 5 bases, J shed 1 base, and the junction held 8 bases outside the gene matches. Germline V CDR1 and CDR2: KGHSH, LQKENI. This CDR3 comprises 16 residues. The DNA of the CDR3 is TGTGCCAGCTCAACGAGAGCGGGAGCCCGCACAGATACGCAGTATTTT. This gives the protein CASSTRAGARTDTQYF.

The gene calls are TRBV7-2 and TRBJ1-5; no clear D gene. V was cut by 0 bases and J by 1 base, with 4 bases left in between. The CDR3 contains 14 residues. CDR1 and CDR2 from the germline V gene are SGHTA and FQGNSA. The CDR3 loop reads CASSLALSNQPQHF. CDR3 DNA: TGTGCCAGCAGCTTAGCTCTGAGCAATCAGCCCCAGCATTTT.

The chain uses TRBV30 and TRBJ1-1; 7 nucleotides line up with TRBD1. The CDR3 extends over 15 amino acids. The V segment lost 2 bases and the J segment 3 bases; nucleotides outside the gene matches: 9. Germline assignment: CDR1 GTSNPN and CDR2 SVGIG (reference sequence). CDR3 loop: CAWSPKGAADTEAFF. DNA of the CDR3: TGTGCCTGGAGTCCAAAGGGGGCAGCGGACACTGAAGCTTTCTTT. The whole variable domain, remainder taken from reference TRBV30 and TRBJ1-1, is SQTIHQWPATLVQPVGSPLSLECTVEGTSNPNLYWYRQAAGRGLQLLFYSVGIGQISSEVPQNLSASRPQDRQFILSSKKLLLSDSGFYLCAWSPKGAADTEAFFGQGTRLTVV.

CDR3 nucleotides: TGTGCCATCAGGCAGGGGGCAACCTACGAGCAGTACTTC. Protein sequence: CAIRQGATYEQYF. V and J are TRBV10-3 and TRBJ2-7, with 8 bases matching TRBD1. CDR1 and CDR2 from the germline V gene are ENHRY and SYGVKD. The CDR3 sequence is 13 residues long. J was trimmed by 2 bases and V by 6 bases; bases with no gene match: 3.